The text below deals with one T cell receptor (beta chain). This sample was taken from a study of blood T cell repertoires in COVID-19. Data came from immunoSEQ multiplex PCR; TCRdb stores just in-frame clones and leaves some out. The profile covers 90,000 to 110,000 clones, with 81% appearing a single time and over 35% taken by the ten largest. Trimming removed 0 bases at V and 2 bases at J, with 8 bases between. This CDR3 is built from 14 residues. The V gene's germline CDR1 is KGHSH and CDR2 LQKENI. Input material: peripheral blood. The origin of this receptor is an elderly man with acute or convalescent COVID-19. This chain joins TRBV18 and TRBJ2-7; TRBD1 is a possible D gene (5 bases). CDR3 nucleotide sequence: TGTGCCAGCTCACCACCGGGGCTTCCCTACGAGCAGTACTTC. This sequence encodes CASSPPGLPYEQYF.